The 19 T cell receptor beta chains below all came from one sample that was sequenced in a study of T-cell reconstitution after alpha-beta-depleted transplantation in children (dated by TCRdb to about 2016). Receptor amplification or capture employed PCR. Sequenced using an Illumina HiSeq 2500. TCR library preparation used molecular barcoding, with unique molecular identifiers applied to normalize quantification of the TCRbeta repertoire. Starting from the raw public reads, TCRdb applied fastp trimming at Q25, assembled clones with MiXCR and retained in-frame beta chains. Rows merge per CDR3 protein into single entries with the most common DNA and genes. The sample table shows 230,000 or so distinct CDR3 sequences, and around 8.9% are seen once. The ten largest clones take up less than 6% of the sample. Material: PBMCs from the stem cell graft donor, obtained from the stem cell graft. The source is a human donor who donated a stem cell graft to a child with SCID.

This clonotype was detected ten times or more. The rearrangement joins TRBV2 to TRBJ2-1, with D uncertain. This CDR3 is built from 14 residues. Germline V gives CDR1 SNHLY, CDR2 FYNNEI. Trimming pared 7 bases from V and 3 bases from J, leaving 13 bases between. The CDR3 sequence is CASTMVRGYNEQFF. CDR3 DNA sequence: TGTGCCAGCACCATGGTCCGAGGCTACAATGAGCAGTTCTTC.

In its sample, this clonotype was seen many times. The chain has TRBV10-1 and TRBJ2-7; D ambiguous. The CDR3 contains 11 residues. Trimming shortened V by 8 bases and J by 0 bases, and 5 bases separated the two germline ends. Germline-derived CDR1 and CDR2 are WNHNN and SYGVQD (reference sequence). CDR3 DNA: TGCGCCAGCTTGCCCTCCTACGAGCAGTACTTC. Amino acid sequence: CASLPSYEQYF.

This clonotype was observed at least ten times. This CDR3 reads CASTLYALGNTEAFF. The CDR3 DNA reads TGTGCCAGCACTTTGTACGCGTTGGGGAACACTGAAGCTTTCTTT. The gene calls are TRBV12-3 or TRBV12-4 and TRBJ1-1; D uncertain. This CDR3 region has 15 residues. With 7 bases removed from V and 1 base from J, the gap between germline ends came to 16 bases.

This clonotype was recorded many times. This chain connects TRBV20-1 to TRBJ1-2; D may be TRBD1 (5 bases). Germline V gene lookup returns CDR1 DFQATT and CDR2 SNEGSKA (reference sequence). V lost 3 bases and J 4 bases, leaving 12 bases between the germline ends. The CDR3 length is 13 residues. The CDR3 DNA is TGCAGTGCTAGCGCGGGGGAGGCCTATGGCTACACCTTC. Its protein is CSASAGEAYGYTF.

This clonotype was detected ten times or more. The J gene is TRBJ2-7, the V gene TRBV27, with D hard to call. CDR3 size: 14 residues. In germline, CDR1 is MNHEY, CDR2 SMNVEV (reference sequence). The germline V and J ends were trimmed by 4 bases and 0 bases, with 10 bases remaining between them. The CDR3 is CASSSRPGSYEQYF. Written as DNA, the CDR3 is TGTGCCAGCAGTTCTCGGCCCGGCTCCTACGAGCAGTACTTC.

This clonotype was seen many times. The chain recombines TRBV2 with TRBJ2-1; D remains unclear. Germline V gene sequence: CDR1 SNHLY, CDR2 FYNNEI. This CDR3 spans 14 amino acids. Trimming stripped 6 bases from V and 8 bases from J, with 17 bases between. The CDR3 reads CASRDQEDSHEQFF. In DNA, the CDR3 is TGTGCCAGCAGGGATCAGGAAGACTCCCATGAGCAGTTCTTC.

Many counts were recorded for this clonotype. The chain recombines TRBV5-1 with TRBJ2-5; 8 bases map to TRBD2. The CDR3 length is 16 residues. Germline CDR1 and CDR2: SGHRS and YFSETQ. V dropped 0 bases and J dropped 2; count of bases not matched to a gene: 6. The CDR3 sequence: CASSLVGTRRQETQYF. In nucleotides, the CDR3 is TGCGCCAGCAGCTTGGTCGGGACTAGACGACAAGAGACCCAGTACTTC.

This clonotype was recorded many times. The chain couples TRBV7-9 to TRBJ2-2; TRBD1 agrees at 8 bases. Germline V gene lookup returns CDR1 SEHNR and CDR2 FQNEAQ (reference sequence). V trimming: 5 bases; J trimming: 3 bases; junction bases outside the gene matches: 2. This CDR3 is 14 amino acids long. CDR3 nucleotides: TGTGCCAGCAGCCGACAGGGGTACACCGGGGAGCTGTTTTTT. It specifies CASSRQGYTGELFF.

Remarks on this clonotype: A single base separates this from a much larger clone, so it may be a read error. The final CDR3 position lacks the conserved phenylalanine or tryptophan, pointing to a likely read error. The chain uses TRBV6-5 and TRBJ1-1, with no clear D. Germline V gene data show CDR1 as MNHEY and CDR2 as SVGAGI. This CDR3 is 13 amino acids long. The ends were cut back, 7 bases at V and 1 base at J, with 10 bases in the middle. The CDR3 DNA sequence: TGTGCCAGCATTTCATATCGGAACACTGAAGCTTTCTTG. This encodes CASISYRNTEAFL.

This clonotype was seen many times. This rearrangement joins TRBV19 to TRBJ2-2; possibly TRBD1 for D (5 bases). The CDR3 has 16 residues. Germline V lookup: CDR1 LNHDA, CDR2 SQIVND (reference sequence). Trimming removed 9 bases at V and 2 bases at J, with 19 bases between. This chain's CDR3 is CASLMTRASNTGELFF. The CDR3, as DNA: TGTGCCAGCCTCATGACCAGGGCTTCTAACACCGGGGAGCTGTTTTTT.

This clonotype was found many times. CDR3 sequence reads: CASSPAGTLNTEAFF. The CDR3 DNA reads as TGTGCCAGCTCACCCGCAGGGACCCTGAACACTGAAGCTTTCTTT. The chain employs TRBV18 and TRBJ1-1, with a weak D call TRBD1 (5 bases). The CDR3 has 15 amino acids. Germline-derived CDR1 and CDR2 are KGHSH and LQKENI. V shed 3 bases and J shed 0 bases, with 11 bases lying between them.

This clonotype has ten or more counts. The CDR3 loop is CASSFWSYRSGNTIYF. The CDR3 DNA reads TGTGCCAGCAGTTTTTGGAGCTACCGCTCTGGAAACACCATATATTTT. The rearrangement uses TRBV12-3 or TRBV12-4 and TRBJ1-3; D remains unclear. The CDR3 covers 16 residues. The V and J ends lost 3 bases and 0 bases respectively, with 12 bases between them.

This clonotype was seen ten or more times. V usage is TRBV4-3 and J usage is TRBJ2-5, with no clear D. CDR3 length equals 15 residues. Trimming removed 2 bases from V and 4 bases from J, with 14 bases in between. Germline loops: CDR1 LGHNA, CDR2 YSLEER. CDR3 residues: CASSQSIGAAETQYF. CDR3 coding DNA: TGCGCCAGCAGCCAATCGATTGGCGCGGCAGAGACCCAGTACTTC.

The sample holds many counts of this clonotype. V gene TRBV20-1 combines with J gene TRBJ2-7; no definite D call. Germline CDR1 DFQATT, CDR2 SNEGSKA (reference sequence). The ends were cut back, 2 bases at V and 0 bases at J, with 14 bases in the middle. This CDR3 spans 15 amino acids. CDR3 region: CSARRYDSSSYEQYF. In DNA form, the CDR3 reads TGCAGTGCTAGACGATACGACTCGAGCTCCTACGAGCAGTACTTC.

V and J are TRBV24-1 and TRBJ2-7; 9 bases agree with TRBD1. CDR3 length: 15 amino acids. With 4 bases clipped from V and 7 bases from J, the junction kept 10 bases outside the gene matches. The V gene's germline CDR1 is KGHDR and CDR2 SFDVKD. CDR3 residues: CATSDPGTGRIEQYF. CDR3 DNA: TGTGCCACCAGTGACCCCGGGACAGGGAGGATAGAGCAGTACTTC.

This clonotype occurred many times. The chain joins TRBV5-1 to TRBJ1-1; possibly TRBD1 for D (6 bases). Trimming took 1 base from V and 7 from J, leaving 11 bases between them. The CDR3 has 13 amino acids. Germline CDR1 SGHRS, CDR2 YFSETQ. The chain's CDR3 is CASSLRGGLEAFF. In DNA form, the CDR3 reads TGCGCCAGCAGCTTGAGAGGGGGTCTTGAAGCTTTCTTT.

This clonotype occurred many times. The chain recombines TRBV12-3 or TRBV12-4 with TRBJ2-7; weak D call: TRBD2 (5 bases). V lost 6 bases to trimming and J lost 1 base, with 10 bases between them. This CDR3 is 13 amino acids long. As DNA, the CDR3 is TGTGCCAGCAGCAGCCGGGGTTCCTACGAGCAGTACTTC. Its translation: CASSSRGSYEQYF.

This clonotype was counted many times. The CDR3 bases are TGTGCCAGCAGCCTCGGCCCGTCCTATGGCTACACCTTC. This encodes CASSLGPSYGYTF. The chain links TRBV5-5 to TRBJ1-2; D unclear. V lost 4 bases to trimming and J lost 4 bases, with 11 bases between them. The CDR3 totals 13 residues. Germline loops: CDR1 SGHKS, CDR2 YYEKEE (reference sequence).

Ten or more counts support this clonotype. The rearrangement links TRBV6-5 to TRBJ2-2; possibly TRBD1 or TRBD2 for D (5 bases each). Trimming shortened V by 2 bases and J by 1 base, and 5 bases separated the two germline ends. CDR3 length equals 14 residues. CDR1 is MNHEY and CDR2 is SVGAGI in the germline V gene. The CDR3 reads CASSYGGNTGELFF. The CDR3 coding sequence is TGTGCCAGCAGTTACGGGGGGAACACCGGGGAGCTGTTTTTT.